Detailed here is one T cell receptor beta chain. The antigen is unknown. This record comes from a study of cytomegalovirus exposure and HLA in healthy donors. At the level of the study: Of all 400 or so donors who were genotyped, roughly 85% belonged to the Caucasian-associated ancestry cluster.

Primers: 60 Vbeta forward and 13 Jbeta reverse. Clones were read by immunoSEQ multiplex PCR, and TCRdb kept only the in-frame ones, dropping some. Among 130,000 to 150,000 clones listed, approximately 82% were seen once. The CDR3 sequence is 15 residues long. CDR1 is LNHNV, CDR2 YYDKDF, per germline (reference sequence). Trimming cost V 6 bases and J 0 bases; bases outside gene matches: 7. General study findings and limits: Later, TCR association rates were found to vary by HLA locus, highest for DRB1 and lowest for HLA-C. What was likely a sequencing artifact was a cluster of highly shared sequence variants.

The sample was PBMCs. This chain uses TRBV15 with TRBJ2-7; 8 bases match TRBD2. This sequence originates from a woman in her fifties or sixties in good health and CMV-seropositive. CDR3 bases: TGTGCCACCAGGGCCGGGGGGGGCAGCTCCTACGAGCAGTACTTC. This translates into CATRAGGGSSYEQYF. The variable domain in full, completed from reference TRBV15 and TRBJ2-7, reads DAMVIQNPRYQVTQFGKPVTLSCSQTLNHNVMYWYQQKSSQAPKLLFHYYDKDFNNEADTPDNFQSRRPNTSFCFLDIRSPGLGDTAMYLCATRAGGGSSYEQYFGPGTRLTVT.